The sequence of this T cell receptor (beta chain) was determined in a study of CD8+ T cells in alopecia areata. Looking at the study overall: C3H/HeJ donors with spontaneous alopecia, about 6-12 months old, supplied skin grafts to roughly 7-10-week-old female C3H/HeJ mice. Study outcomes and limitations: Alphabeta T cells residing in normal skin are also sequenced in scalp samples. It was lesional scalp, especially alopecia totalis/universalis, that showed higher clonality than normal scalp.

The authors extracted RNA and reverse transcribed it into cDNA as the sequencing template. Only in-frame clones appear in the TCRdb table, and some are missing; sequencing was by immunoSEQ multiplex PCR. Listed for the sample are some 120,000 clones, none seen a single time. Details on this clone: The antigen is undetermined. Gene names denote mouse genes.

The sample comprised lesional skin. The source of this sequence is a C3H/HeJ mouse with alopecia areata. The strain's MHC haplotype is H2-k.

CDR3 residues: CASSLDPQGAYEQYF. CDR3 DNA, as far as it was read: TGTGCAAGCAGCTTAGATCCCCAGGGGGCCTAT. This sequence joins TRBV16 and TRBJ2-7, with 7 nucleotides matching TRBD1. Read coverage stops 4 residues before the CDR3 terminus; the germline J gene supplies the remainder. The CDR3 covers 15 residues. J gave up 2 bases and V 0 bases, and 4 bases lay outside the gene matches. The V gene's germline CDR1 is SGHSA and CDR2 FRNQAP.